This is a list of T cell receptor beta chains from one sample in a study of cytomegalovirus exposure and HLA in healthy donors. Clones were sequenced by immunoSEQ multiplex PCR, and TCRdb holds only the in-frame ones, with some missing. Altogether roughly 100,000 clones are present, roughly three quarters being singletons, with the ten largest covering around a tenth. The specimen was PBMCs. The receptors stem from a woman in her late teens or twenties in good health and CMV-seropositive. Each CDR3 is given with its conserved first and last residue. The D gene is left open where the match is weak. Size values are once, few and many counts, or a class for expanded clones, and some rows have none.

v_call: TRBV10-3; j_call: TRBJ2-3; d_call: TRBD2; clone_size: -; cdr3_aa: CAISAGTSGGYTDTQYF; cdr3_nt: TGTGCCATCAGTGCCGGGACTAGCGGGGGGTACACAGATACGCAGTATTTT
v_call: TRBV4-1; j_call: TRBJ2-7; d_call: -; clone_size: -; cdr3_aa: CASSPRGPYEQYF; cdr3_nt: TGCGCCAGCAGCCCCAGGGGCCCCTACGAGCAGTACTTC
v_call: TRBV30; j_call: TRBJ2-1; d_call: TRBD2; clone_size: -; cdr3_aa: CAWGGLAGANEQFF; cdr3_nt: TGTGCCTGGGGGGGACTAGCGGGAGCGAATGAGCAGTTCTTC
v_call: TRBV19; j_call: TRBJ2-7; d_call: -; clone_size: -; cdr3_aa: CASREGSQFKQYF; cdr3_nt: TGTGCCAGTAGGGAAGGGAGCCAGTTCAAGCAGTACTTC
v_call: TRBV7-9; j_call: TRBJ2-5; d_call: -; clone_size: once; cdr3_aa: CASSLYSSQETQYF; cdr3_nt: TGTGCCAGCAGCTTGTACAGCTCCCAAGAGACCCAGTACTTC
v_call: TRBV5-1; j_call: TRBJ2-5; d_call: -; clone_size: -; cdr3_aa: CASSSEGLETQYF; cdr3_nt: TGCGCCAGCAGCAGCGAGGGTCTAGAGACCCAGTACTTC
v_call: TRBV6-5; j_call: TRBJ2-1; d_call: TRBD2; clone_size: -; cdr3_aa: CASSYSRGLAINEQFF; cdr3_nt: TGTGCCAGCAGTTACTCTCGGGGACTAGCCATAAATGAGCAGTTCTTC
v_call: TRBV7-9; j_call: TRBJ1-1; d_call: -; clone_size: -; cdr3_aa: CASSLVGGRRVNTEAFF; cdr3_nt: TGTGCCAGCAGCTTAGTGGGGGGGCGTAGGGTGAACACTGAAGCTTTCTTT
v_call: TRBV9; j_call: TRBJ1-4; d_call: -; clone_size: -; cdr3_aa: CASSVRSGSSNEKLFF; cdr3_nt: TGTGCCAGCAGCGTACGGAGCGGTTCCTCTAATGAAAAACTGTTTTTT
v_call: TRBV19; j_call: TRBJ2-6; d_call: -; clone_size: -; cdr3_aa: CASSMNRGSGANVLTF; cdr3_nt: TGTGCCAGTAGTATGAATAGGGGCTCTGGGGCCAACGTCCTGACTTTC